These T cell receptor beta chains were read from a single sample in a study of blood T cell repertoires in COVID-19. TCRdb's copy holds only in-frame clones and misses some; the assay was immunoSEQ multiplex PCR. The table has 130,000 to 150,000 clones, around 83% seen once. Specimen: peripheral blood. The source of these receptors is a man in his sixties with active or convalescent COVID-19. Both conserved end residues are part of each CDR3. The D gene is left open where the match is weak. Only some rows state a clone size, as once, few, many or a class for expanded clones.

V	size	D	J	CDR3	DNA
TRBV18	.	.	TRBJ1-4	CASSPARGGAREKLFF	TGTGCCAGCTCACCCGCCCGAGGGGGGGCAAGAGAAAAACTGTTTTTT
TRBV11-3	.	.	TRBJ2-1	CASSPRMKNEQFF	TGTGCCAGCAGCCCGAGAATGAAGAATGAGCAGTTCTTC
TRBV7-2	.	TRBD1	TRBJ1-4	CASSLNRGNEKLFF	TGTGCCAGCAGCTTAAACAGGGGTAATGAAAAACTGTTTTTT
TRBV30	.	TRBD2	TRBJ2-1	CASSGSGYNEQFF	TGTGCCAGTAGCGGGAGCGGCTACAATGAGCAGTTCTTC
TRBV18	.	TRBD1	TRBJ2-3	CASSLDRGRGDTQYF	TGTGCCAGCTCACTGGACAGGGGTCGAGGAGATACGCAGTATTTT
TRBV27	.	.	TRBJ2-2	CASRTQGANTGELFF	TGTGCCAGCAGAACACAGGGTGCGAACACCGGGGAGCTGTTTTTT
TRBV19	.	.	TRBJ1-4	CASSIIANGASQREKLFF	TGTGCCAGTAGTATTATAGCAAATGGGGCCTCACAAAGGGAAAAACTGTTTTTT
TRBV14	.	.	TRBJ1-3	CASSQAQGYGNTIYF	TGTGCCAGCAGCCAGGCTCAGGGGTACGGAAACACCATATATTTT
TRBV7-9	.	.	TRBJ1-1	CASSFSRANTEAFF	TGTGCCAGCAGCTTCAGCAGGGCGAACACTGAAGCTTTCTTT
TRBV18	.	TRBD2	TRBJ2-3	CASSPTSGVLEDTQYF	TGTGCCAGCTCACCAACTAGCGGGGTTTTGGAAGATACGCAGTATTTT
TRBV14	.	.	TRBJ2-3	CASSQTLTRGTDTQYF	TGTGCCAGCAGCCAAACCCTAACCCGCGGAACAGATACGCAGTATTTT
TRBV19	.	.	TRBJ1-5	CASSIGNNQPQHF	TGTGCCAGTAGTATCGGGAACAATCAGCCCCAGCATTTT
TRBV2	.	TRBD1	TRBJ1-4	CASREQGAGEKLFF	TGTGCCAGCAGGGAACAGGGGGCGGGGGAAAAACTGTTTTTT
TRBV13	.	TRBD1	TRBJ1-2	CASSLGLEGGLYGYTF	TGTGCCAGCAGCTTAGGCCTAGAAGGGGGCCTCTATGGCTACACCTTC
TRBV7-9	.	.	TRBJ1-1	CASTPSGEYTEAFF	TGTGCCAGCACCCCAAGCGGGGAGTACACTGAAGCTTTCTTT
TRBV4-1	.	.	TRBJ1-2	CASSQGQGGAENYGYTF	TGCGCCAGCAGCCAGGGTCAAGGAGGCGCCGAGAACTATGGCTACACCTTC
TRBV4-3	.	TRBD1	TRBJ1-2	CASSPPGQGFDGYTF	TGCGCCAGCAGCCCGCCGGGACAGGGATTCGATGGCTACACCTTC
TRBV4-1	once	TRBD1	TRBJ2-7	CASSLGTGGRQYF	TGCGCCAGCAGCCTTGGGACAGGGGGTCGGCAGTACTTC
TRBV14	.	.	TRBJ1-6	CASSPIGGNSPLHF	TGTGCCAGCAGCCCGATCGGGGGTAATTCACCCCTCCACTTT
TRBV19	.	.	TRBJ1-2	CATRRGTGNYGYTF	TGTGCCACCCGGCGGGGGACCGGGAACTATGGCTACACCTTC
TRBV6-2/TRBV6-3	once	.	TRBJ2-3	CASSFRDTQYF	TGTGCCAGCAGTTTTAGAGATACGCAGTATTTT
TRBV7-2	many	.	TRBJ1-2	CASSPPSGYGYTF	TGTGCCAGCAGCCCTCCTTCGGGGTATGGCTACACCTTC
TRBV4-3	.	.	TRBJ1-4	CASSITGLDEKLFF	TGCGCCAGCAGCATAACAGGTTTGGATGAAAAACTGTTTTTT
TRBV30	.	TRBD2	TRBJ2-7	CACTGRGGFYEQYF	TGTGCCTGCACGGGACGGGGGGGCTTCTACGAGCAGTACTTC
TRBV2	once	.	TRBJ2-6	CASGLRATISGANVLTF	TGTGCCAGCGGTTTGCGAGCCACCATCTCTGGGGCCAACGTCCTGACTTTC
TRBV19	once	TRBD1	TRBJ2-2	CANTKQGADTGELFF	TGTGCCAATACGAAACAGGGGGCGGACACCGGGGAGCTGTTTTTT
TRBV7-2	.	TRBD1	TRBJ1-3	CASSTRTGSGNTIYF	TGTGCCAGCAGCACCCGGACAGGTTCTGGAAACACCATATATTTT
TRBV29-1	.	TRBD1	TRBJ2-3	CSVGTGSTDTQYF	TGCAGCGTTGGGACAGGAAGCACAGATACGCAGTATTTT
TRBV19	.	.	TRBJ2-1	CASSISMAGADNEQFF	TGTGCCAGTAGTATTTCCATGGCGGGTGCGGACAATGAGCAGTTCTTC
TRBV3-1/TRBV3-2	.	TRBD2	TRBJ2-3	CASSQEGSSGRATDTQYF	TGTGCCAGCAGCCAAGAAGGTAGTAGCGGGAGGGCCACAGATACGCAGTATTTT
TRBV9	.	.	TRBJ2-2	CASSVESGANTGELFF	TGTGCCAGCAGCGTAGAGTCGGGGGCGAACACCGGGGAGCTGTTTTTT
TRBV11-2	few	.	TRBJ1-2	CASSLDLILVNYGYTF	TGTGCCAGCAGCTTAGATCTAATCTTGGTTAACTATGGCTACACCTTC